The present entry profiles one T cell receptor (beta chain) with its context. The target of this receptor is not known. Base-call qualities are not available, and no considerably larger clone is one nucleotide away. This sample is part of a study of breast tumors, draining lymph nodes, adjacent tissues (dated by TCRdb to 2015 to 2016). For the wider study: In breast cancer patients, the study compared the TCR beta repertoires of tumor, adjacent nontumor tissue and axillary lymph nodes. The study aimed to assess the relationships and possible T-cell exchange between tumor, surrounding tissue and draining lymph node repertoires in human breast cancer.

Overall results and qualifications from the work: The data were considered consistent with the idea that most tumor T cells come from the lymph node and then expand in tumor tissue. Tumor and nontumor tissue repertoires were significantly more similar in luminal-like than in basal-like breast cancer. Tumor T-cell repertoires showed less diversity than lymph node repertoires and more diversity than nontumor tissue repertoires, and tumor T-cell repertoires showed preferential V and J gene usage. The conclusion that tumor T cells originate in lymph nodes was presented as consistent with a hypothesis rather than as directly demonstrated.

CDR1 and CDR2, per the germline V gene, are MGHRA and YSYEKL. The junction carries 6 bases between V and J, which are trimmed by 0 bases and 9 bases respectively. From the cysteine up to the phenylalanine, the CDR3 has a length of 12 residues. Only the CDR3 region is kept as DNA, spanning 36 bases read in frame from base 1. The reads were generated on an Illumina HiSeq 2000. TCR beta chain libraries were generated through multiplex PCR amplification. The amplified TCR beta chain products were analyzed by high-throughput sequencing. TCRdb trimmed public reads at Q25 via fastp, called clones via MiXCR and kept in-frame beta chains. Duplicate CDR3 protein sequences are folded into a single record with the most common DNA and genes. The sample records over 60,000 distinct CDR3 sequences, approximately 47% of which are singletons. Roughly 8.1% of the sample is held by the ten biggest clonotypes.

This clonotype originated in a female donor with breast cancer. Some clones in this sample may be carry-over from other donors' samples. The sequence is built from TRBV4-1 and TRBJ1-5; the D gene identity is not certain. What was sequenced was breast tumor tissue. The CDR3 amino acid sequence is: CASSQDWPPQHF. The DNA sequence reads TGCGCCAGCAGCCAAGATTGGCCGCCCCAGCATTTT.